The 28 T cell receptor beta chains below come from one sample, sequenced in a study of blood T cell repertoires in COVID-19. Produced via immunoSEQ multiplex PCR; TCRdb's table is partial and in-frame only. The table shows approximately 140,000 clones, with more than 65% occurring only once. The specimen sequenced was peripheral blood. These receptor sequences come from a man older than 75 with acute or convalescent COVID-19.

This chain links TRBV14 with TRBJ2-7, with D unresolved. This CDR3 has 12 residues. Germline lookup yields CDR1 SGHDN and CDR2 FVKESK. The V end was cut by 0 bases, the J end by 8 bases, with 8 bases between. CDR3: CASSQDKEKQYF. The CDR3 DNA reads TGTGCCAGCAGCCAAGACAAGGAGAAGCAGTACTTC.

V and J are TRBV28 and TRBJ2-7, with TRBD1 as a possible D gene (5 bases). Per the germline V gene, CDR1 is MDHEN and CDR2 is SYDVKM. The CDR3 is 15 residues long. Between the trimmed V and J ends, which lost 4 bases and 1 base, there was a span of 14 bases. The chain's CDR3 is CASSSIKGRSYEQYF. CDR3 sequence (DNA): TGTGCCAGCAGTTCTATTAAGGGGCGATCCTACGAGCAGTACTTC.

The chain joins TRBV27 to TRBJ2-7, with D possibly TRBD1 on 6 matching bases. This CDR3 has 14 residues. V dropped 0 bases and J dropped 4 bases, with 10 bases sitting between them. CDR1 and CDR2 (germline): MNHEY, SMNVEV (reference sequence). The CDR3 coding sequence is TGTGCCAGCAGTTTATCGGGACACAGATACGAGCAGTACTTC. Amino acids: CASSLSGHRYEQYF.

The V call is TRBV7-8, the J call TRBJ2-7; D is possibly TRBD2 (6 bases). V was trimmed by 5 bases and J by 2 bases, leaving 13 bases between them. The CDR3 covers 14 residues. Germline CDR1 is SGHVS and CDR2 is FQNEAQ. The CDR3 bases are TGTGCCAGCAGCCCGGCGGGGAGGCCCTACGAGCAGTACTTC. It codes for CASSPAGRPYEQYF.

The rearrangement uses TRBV23-1 and TRBJ2-7; TRBD1 might be the D (5 bases). TRBV23-1 qualifies as an ORF whose function is uncertain. V lost 10 bases and J lost 5, with 33 bases in between. The CDR3 covers 18 residues. The CDR3 coding sequence is TGCGCCACGAGACCCCGAGAGGACAAAAGGGGTCCTCGGAACGAGCAGTACTTC. Translating gives CATRPREDKRGPRNEQYF.

This chain connects TRBV7-9 to TRBJ2-7, with D possibly matching TRBD1 (5 bases). Looked up from germline, CDR1 is SEHNR and CDR2 is FQNEAQ (reference sequence). CDR3 length: 13 amino acids. The V end lost 5 bases, the J end lost 1 base, and 9 bases lay between the germline ends. CDR3 coding DNA: TGTGCCAGCAGCATCGACAGATCCTACGAGCAGTACTTC. It codes for CASSIDRSYEQYF.

This rearrangement joins TRBV5-1 to TRBJ2-1; 7 nucleotides line up with TRBD1. V lost 0 bases to trimming and J lost 1 base; unmatched junction nucleotides: 7. CDR1 and CDR2 (germline): SGHRS, YFSETQ. The CDR3 consists of 17 residues. The CDR3 nucleotides read TGCGCCAGCAGCTTGGGCGGCCCGGGACAGTCCTACAATGAGCAGTTCTTC. The encoded protein is CASSLGGPGQSYNEQFF. Drawing the rest from reference TRBV5-1 and TRBJ2-1, the complete variable domain is KAGVTQTPRYLIKTRGQQVTLSCSPISGHRSVSWYQQTPGQGLQFLFEYFSETQRNKGNFPGRFSGRQFSNSRSEMNVSTLELGDSALYLCASSLGGPGQSYNEQFFGPGTRLTVL.

The chain has TRBV3-1 (or the pseudogene TRBV3-2) and TRBJ2-7, with D perhaps matching TRBD2 (6 bases). Germline CDR1 LGHDT, CDR2 YNNKEL (reference sequence). The CDR3 consists of 13 residues. Trimming left V 1 base short and J 6 bases short, with 10 bases between. CDR3: CASSQGLVREQYF. DNA for the CDR3: TGTGCCAGCAGCCAAGGACTAGTGCGCGAGCAGTACTTC.

This sequence joins TRBV7-2 and TRBJ2-1, with D possibly being TRBD1 (5 bases). V lost 7 bases and J 6 bases, leaving 19 bases between the germline ends. The germline gives CDR1 SGHTA, CDR2 FQGNSA. CDR3 length: 15 amino acids. The DNA of the CDR3 is TGTGCCAGCACCCATAACTGGGCTAGGGGCAATGAGCAGTTCTTC. Protein product: CASTHNWARGNEQFF.

Details on this clone: Different DNA sequences within this sample yield the same CDR3. This chain uses TRBV7-2 with TRBJ1-1; tentatively, D is TRBD1 (5 bases). V lost 4 bases and J 1 base, leaving 10 bases between the germline ends. This CDR3 spans 14 amino acids. Germline CDR1 and CDR2: SGHTA and FQGNSA. CDR3: CASSSQGGNTEAFF. The DNA of the CDR3 is TGTGCCAGCAGCTCCCAGGGCGGGAACACTGAAGCTTTCTTT.

The J gene is TRBJ1-1, the V gene TRBV4-2; 8 bases agree with TRBD1. Germline loops: CDR1 LGHNA, CDR2 YNFKEQ. The CDR3 runs 17 residues. V lost 5 bases, J lost 7 bases, and 18 bases stayed unmatched. CDR3 protein: CASSESRGRLSPREAFF. The CDR3 nucleotides are TGTGCCAGCAGCGAAAGCAGGGGGCGGTTATCACCACGTGAAGCTTTCTTT.

In this sample, this clone turned up a few times. The chain is built from TRBV5-1 and TRBJ1-1, with unresolved D. The CDR3 length is 14 residues. The germline CDR1 and CDR2 sequences are SGHRS and YFSETQ. V lost 4 bases and J 5 bases, leaving 15 bases between the germline ends. The CDR3 DNA is TGCGCCAGCAGCCCGCAACCGGTCCTAACTGAAGCTTTCTTT. Protein sequence: CASSPQPVLTEAFF.

This chain connects TRBV4-1 to TRBJ1-2; 9 nucleotides line up with TRBD1. J lost 3 bases, V lost 4 bases, and 9 bases had no gene match. Germline V gene data show CDR1 as MGHRA and CDR2 as YSYEKL. CDR3 length equals 16 residues. Here the CDR3 reads CASSLVWTGADYGYTF. The CDR3 DNA sequence: TGCGCCAGCAGCCTCGTGTGGACAGGGGCGGACTATGGCTACACCTTC.

The gene calls are TRBV12-3 or TRBV12-4 and TRBJ2-3; 7 nucleotides agree with TRBD1. The CDR3 consists of 13 residues. V was clipped by 4 bases and J by 4 bases; unmatched bases: 2. CDR3 coding DNA: TGTGCCAGCAGTTCGACAGGGCCAGATACGCAGTATTTT. This sequence encodes CASSSTGPDTQYF.

The genes are TRBV24-1 and TRBJ1-1; unclear D gene. Germline V gene sequence: CDR1 KGHDR, CDR2 SFDVKD. This CDR3 has 13 residues. Trimming took 6 bases from V and 1 from J, leaving 8 bases between them. CDR3 sequence (DNA): TGTGCCACCAGTTCCGGTCGGAACACTGAAGCTTTCTTT. Its protein product is CATSSGRNTEAFF.

This clone turned up a few times. This sequence joins TRBV3-1 (or the pseudogene TRBV3-2) and TRBJ1-5; D call uncertain. Germline CDR1 LGHDT, CDR2 YNNKEL (reference sequence). There are 13 residues in the CDR3. Trimming stripped 8 bases from V and 2 bases from J, with 10 bases between. CDR3 sequence (DNA): TGTGCCAGCGCCAAAGTAGGCAATCAGCCCCAGCATTTT. As protein: CASAKVGNQPQHF.

J is TRBJ1-1 and V is TRBV6-6; D is unclear. Trimming left V 10 bases short and J 8 bases short, with 17 bases between. This CDR3 has 12 amino acids. CDR1 MNHNY and CDR2 SVGAGI come from the germline V gene (reference sequence). The CDR3 nucleotides read TGTGCCACCAAAGAGGGTGTGGAGGAAGCTTTCTTT. Translated: CATKEGVEEAFF.

V is TRBV28 and J is TRBJ2-7; D is unclear. The CDR3 has 12 residues. Germline assignment: CDR1 MDHEN and CDR2 SYDVKM. Trimming removed 4 bases from V and 4 bases from J, with 8 bases in between. CDR3: CASSSSSYEQYF. Here the CDR3 DNA reads TGTGCCAGCAGTTCGAGTTCTTACGAGCAGTACTTC.

This clone was observed a few times. The rearrangement joins TRBV30 to TRBJ1-1; TRBD1 matches at 12 bases. The CDR3 loop spans 13 amino acids. V lost 4 bases to trimming and J lost 5 bases; unmatched junction nucleotides: 2. Germline lookup yields CDR1 GTSNPN and CDR2 SVGIG (reference sequence). The CDR3 region is CAWMGQGATEAFF. DNA of the CDR3: TGTGCCTGGATGGGACAGGGGGCGACTGAAGCTTTCTTT.

J is TRBJ2-1 and V is TRBV5-1; 7 bases are shared with TRBD2. Germline loops: CDR1 SGHRS, CDR2 YFSETQ. The CDR3 is 13 amino acids. The V and J ends lost 4 bases and 10 bases, in that order; junction bases with no gene match: 8. The CDR3 bases are TGCGCCAGCAGCCCCCATTCCGGGGGGGAGCAGTTCTTC. Translated: CASSPHSGGEQFF.

The J gene is TRBJ2-3, the V gene TRBV19; D not resolved. Germline CDR1 LNHDA, CDR2 SQIVND (reference sequence). CDR3 length: 14 amino acids. Trimming pared 1 base from V and 0 bases from J, leaving 5 bases between. As DNA, the CDR3 is TGTGCCAGTAGTATAGCTTTTAGCACAGATACGCAGTATTTT. It codes for CASSIAFSTDTQYF.

Points on this clone: An end of the junction differs from the germline gene, which may be a read error. The chain couples TRBV7-2 to TRBJ2-7; 7 nucleotides line up with TRBD1. The CDR3 covers 15 residues. CDR1 and CDR2 (germline): SGHTA, FQGNSA. CDR3 region: CASSLAGQASHEQYF. In DNA form, the CDR3 reads TGTGCCAGCAGCTTAGCTGGACAGGCCTCCCACGAGCAGTACTTC.

This chain connects TRBV19 to TRBJ2-3, with 10 bases lining up with TRBD2. CDR3 size: 16 residues. V shed 3 bases, J shed 6 bases, and the junction held 9 bases outside the gene matches. Germline V gives CDR1 LNHDA, CDR2 SQIVND (reference sequence). The CDR3 DNA reads as TGTGCCAGTAGTATCCCTAGCGGGGGTAGTATGGATACGCAGTATTTT. It encodes CASSIPSGGSMDTQYF.

V is TRBV6-4 and J is TRBJ2-7; 7 bases map to TRBD1. CDR3 size: 13 residues. The V gene's germline CDR1 is MRHNA and CDR2 SNTAGT. After removal of 6 bases from V and 3 bases from J, the junction contained 5 bases not matched to a gene. In DNA form, the CDR3 reads TGTGCCAGCAGATTGACAGGGAGCTACGAGCAGTACTTC. It translates to CASRLTGSYEQYF.

V gene TRBV7-3 combines with J gene TRBJ2-5, with D perhaps matching TRBD2 (5 bases). The length of the CDR3 is 15 residues. V was shortened by 5 bases and J by 1 base, with 14 bases between the two germline ends. Germline-derived CDR1 and CDR2 are SGHTA and FQGTGA. The CDR3 DNA sequence: TGTGCCAGCAGCAAGTTCGGGGAACCCCAAGAGACCCAGTACTTC. It specifies CASSKFGEPQETQYF.

This clone was seen only a few times. The V gene is TRBV18, the J gene TRBJ1-1, with 10 bases that match TRBD1. The CDR3 sequence is 14 residues long. CDR1 and CDR2 (germline): KGHSH, LQKENI. Unmatched junction bases numbered 8, after V lost 2 bases and J lost 11 bases. In DNA, the CDR3 is TGTGCCAGCTCACCAACCGGGACAGGGGACGGCGCTTTCTTT. It encodes CASSPTGTGDGAFF.

The CDR3: CASSLEGTGPSNQPQHF. As DNA, the CDR3 is TGTGCCAGCAGTTTAGAGGGGACAGGACCTAGCAATCAGCCCCAGCATTTT. This chain joins TRBV28 and TRBJ1-5, with 8 bases that match TRBD1. Per germline, CDR1 MDHEN and CDR2 SYDVKM. With 2 bases clipped from V and 0 bases from J, the junction kept 6 bases outside the gene matches. The CDR3 runs 17 residues. Based on the CDR3 plus reference TRBV28 and TRBJ1-5, the full variable domain is DVKVTQSSRYLVKRTGEKVFLECVQDMDHENMFWYRQDPGLGLRLIYFSYDVKMKEKGDIPEGYSVSREKKERFSLILESASTNQTSMYLCASSLEGTGPSNQPQHFGDGTRLSIL.

The chain combines TRBV9 with TRBJ1-1, with a possible D match to TRBD1 (5 bases). V gave up 4 bases and J gave up 3 bases, with 13 bases separating them. Germline CDR1 reads SGDLS; CDR2 reads YYNGEE. This CDR3 is built from 14 residues. DNA of the CDR3: TGTGCCAGCAGCCCAGGGCCCCAATACACTGAAGCTTTCTTT. Its translation: CASSPGPQYTEAFF.